This record covers a single T cell receptor (beta chain). The sample belongs to a study of T cell changes during pregnancy in multiple sclerosis. Only in-frame clones appear in the TCRdb table, and some are missing; sequencing was by immunoSEQ multiplex PCR. The sample lists approximately 73,000 clones; over 85% were seen once. V lost 2 bases to trimming and J lost 7 bases, with 21 bases between them. Germline V gives CDR1 WSHSY, CDR2 SAAADI. CDR3 size: 17 residues. The TCR originated in a female donor with multiple sclerosis, enrolled in a pregnancy study. Sequences were derived from CD4+ T cells from peripheral blood mononuclear cells, sampled before pregnancy. The chain couples TRBV10-2 to TRBJ2-1, with D possibly TRBD2 on 7 matching bases. CDR3 sequence: CASSEQGRVRVRNEQFF. DNA of the CDR3: TGCGCCAGCAGTGAGCAGGGGAGGGTCAGGGTCAGGAATGAGCAGTTCTTC.